This TCR beta chain was retrieved from a study of CD8 T cells in Susac syndrome. Control patients had untreated stable or active relapsing-remitting multiple sclerosis by revised McDonald criteria. Isolation of CD8+ and CD4+ T cells was performed negatively, whereas enrichment of TEMRA cells was done by FACS. The CDR3 sequence is 15 residues long. The V end was cut by 2 bases, the J end by 0 bases, with 8 bases between. Germline V gene lookup returns CDR1 MDHEN and CDR2 SYDVKM. RNA was extracted with the RNeasy kit, and a quantity of roughly 0.5 to 1 ug was reverse transcribed using random hexamers. TCR beta CDR3 was amplified by immunoSEQ multiplex PCR. This amplification extended across 54 Vbeta and 13 Jbeta segments. A single record per CDR3 protein comes from TCRdb applying MiXCR to the immunoSEQ multiplex PCR reads. Of about 66,000 distinct CDR3 sequences listed, approximately 96% are singletons.

V and J are TRBV28 and TRBJ1-5; D is ambiguous. The sequence came from a human donor with multiple sclerosis. The sequencing input was CD8+ T cells from PBMCs. DNA of the CDR3: TGTGCCAGCAGTTTAGGCAGACATAGCAATCAGCCCCAGCATTTT. Its translation is CASSLGRHSNQPQHF.